A selection of T cell receptor beta chains follows, all from one sample in a study of cytomegalovirus exposure and HLA in healthy donors. Measured with immunoSEQ multiplex PCR; TCRdb has only the in-frame clones, and not every one. Of some 160,000 clones listed, about 85% are singletons. Sequenced material: PBMCs. These receptors were collected from a man between 25 and 39 years old in good health and CMV-seropositive. The conserved cysteine and the conserved F or W are not part of the CDR3 here. D genes are given only for firm matches. The size field is filled for only some rows; it gives once, few, many or a size class.

abundance: -
j_gene: TRBJ1-5
v_gene: TRBV28
d_gene: -
CDR3aa: ASKGRPPKNQPQH

abundance: -
j_gene: TRBJ1-5
v_gene: TRBV12-5
d_gene: TRBD1
CDR3aa: ASGLQAVGTGNNQPQH

abundance: -
j_gene: TRBJ2-3
v_gene: TRBV5-1
d_gene: -
CDR3aa: ASSFGPDTQY

abundance: -
j_gene: TRBJ2-1
v_gene: TRBV4-1
d_gene: -
CDR3aa: ASSQDWGQFLAINEQF

abundance: -
j_gene: TRBJ2-3
v_gene: TRBV12-5
d_gene: -
CDR3aa: ASGFRGSTDTQY

abundance: few
j_gene: TRBJ1-1
v_gene: TRBV4-2
d_gene: -
CDR3aa: ASTPYPQAEAF

abundance: few
j_gene: TRBJ2-1
v_gene: TRBV18
d_gene: -
CDR3aa: ASSPGPGDNEQF

abundance: -
j_gene: TRBJ1-2
v_gene: TRBV7-2
d_gene: TRBD1
CDR3aa: ASSLSGTGAKGYT

abundance: few
j_gene: TRBJ1-1
v_gene: TRBV18
d_gene: -
CDR3aa: ASSPAAPGTEAF

abundance: -
j_gene: TRBJ1-2
v_gene: TRBV11-3
d_gene: -
CDR3aa: ASSSGDHYGYT

abundance: -
j_gene: TRBJ2-3
v_gene: TRBV9
d_gene: TRBD2
CDR3aa: ASSPGTSGSDTQY

abundance: few
j_gene: TRBJ2-7
v_gene: TRBV6-5
d_gene: -
CDR3aa: ASISPSAYEQY

abundance: -
j_gene: TRBJ1-2
v_gene: TRBV11-2
d_gene: -
CDR3aa: ASRPTQGNYGYT

abundance: once
j_gene: TRBJ1-2
v_gene: TRBV7-9
d_gene: TRBD1
CDR3aa: ASLGQGDYGYT

abundance: -
j_gene: TRBJ2-1
v_gene: TRBV9
d_gene: TRBD2
CDR3aa: ASSGPLVSGGNEQF

abundance: few
j_gene: TRBJ1-2
v_gene: TRBV7-9
d_gene: -
CDR3aa: SSNDASYGYT

abundance: -
j_gene: TRBJ2-1
v_gene: TRBV4-3
d_gene: TRBD2
CDR3aa: ASSSGTSEYNEQF

abundance: -
j_gene: TRBJ1-1
v_gene: TRBV4-1
d_gene: -
CDR3aa: ASSPAANLNTEAF

abundance: few
j_gene: TRBJ1-4
v_gene: TRBV30
d_gene: -
CDR3aa: AWSVGGAREKLF

abundance: -
j_gene: TRBJ1-2
v_gene: TRBV19
d_gene: -
CDR3aa: ASSISRAARVSYGYT

abundance: -
j_gene: TRBJ2-1
v_gene: TRBV5-5
d_gene: -
CDR3aa: ASSLSGISHNEQF

abundance: -
j_gene: TRBJ2-3
v_gene: TRBV19
d_gene: TRBD1
CDR3aa: ASSAGTGADTQY

abundance: -
j_gene: TRBJ1-5
v_gene: TRBV4-3
d_gene: -
CDR3aa: ASSQVAAGPQH

abundance: -
j_gene: TRBJ2-2
v_gene: TRBV19
d_gene: TRBD1
CDR3aa: ASGDIRGRNTGELF

abundance: -
j_gene: -
v_gene: TRBV5-4
d_gene: TRBD2
CDR3aa: ASSLAGGNHYEQY

abundance: -
j_gene: TRBJ1-6
v_gene: TRBV4-2
d_gene: -
CDR3aa: ASSQGRDNSPLH

abundance: -
j_gene: TRBJ2-1
v_gene: TRBV25-1
d_gene: TRBD2
CDR3aa: ASMEAGEWANEQF

abundance: -
j_gene: TRBJ1-4
v_gene: TRBV4-2
d_gene: -
CDR3aa: ASSRGGGKTNEKLF

abundance: -
j_gene: TRBJ1-1
v_gene: TRBV15
d_gene: -
CDR3aa: ATSTHRRGQLGAF

abundance: -
j_gene: TRBJ2-7
v_gene: TRBV5-1
d_gene: TRBD2
CDR3aa: ASSPRSGSSYEQY

abundance: -
j_gene: TRBJ1-2
v_gene: TRBV27
d_gene: -
CDR3aa: ASSLRMAQDGYT

abundance: -
j_gene: TRBJ2-1
v_gene: TRBV19
d_gene: -
CDR3aa: ASSVIFSGSSYNEQF

abundance: -
j_gene: TRBJ2-7
v_gene: TRBV6-5
d_gene: -
CDR3aa: ASSLQGTYEQY

abundance: -
j_gene: TRBJ2-1
v_gene: TRBV5-1
d_gene: -
CDR3aa: ASSPVVGADEQF

abundance: -
j_gene: TRBJ1-2
v_gene: TRBV5-4
d_gene: -
CDR3aa: ASSLESVYGYT

abundance: once
j_gene: TRBJ2-3
v_gene: TRBV5-1
d_gene: -
CDR3aa: ASSLYARGTDTQY

abundance: -
j_gene: TRBJ2-3
v_gene: TRBV6-5
d_gene: -
CDR3aa: ASSYRTSTDTQY

abundance: -
j_gene: TRBJ2-1
v_gene: TRBV21-1
d_gene: -
CDR3aa: ASSKASGDEQF

abundance: -
j_gene: TRBJ2-7
v_gene: TRBV5-5
d_gene: -
CDR3aa: ASSFGRAIYEQY

abundance: -
j_gene: TRBJ2-7
v_gene: TRBV5-8
d_gene: -
CDR3aa: ASSLARTGIYEQY

abundance: -
j_gene: TRBJ2-5
v_gene: TRBV25-1
d_gene: TRBD2
CDR3aa: ASSSRTGTSDQETQY

abundance: -
j_gene: TRBJ2-7
v_gene: TRBV7-9
d_gene: TRBD1
CDR3aa: ASSLERGQHEQY

abundance: -
j_gene: TRBJ1-4
v_gene: TRBV29-1
d_gene: TRBD1
CDR3aa: SVVPMTGAIAEKLF

abundance: -
j_gene: TRBJ1-5
v_gene: TRBV19
d_gene: -
CDR3aa: ASNPTGTSNQPQH

abundance: once
j_gene: TRBJ1-5
v_gene: TRBV12-5
d_gene: -
CDR3aa: ASGPPAGGAGQPQH

abundance: -
j_gene: TRBJ1-2
v_gene: TRBV19
d_gene: -
CDR3aa: ASSIDQVSGYYGYT